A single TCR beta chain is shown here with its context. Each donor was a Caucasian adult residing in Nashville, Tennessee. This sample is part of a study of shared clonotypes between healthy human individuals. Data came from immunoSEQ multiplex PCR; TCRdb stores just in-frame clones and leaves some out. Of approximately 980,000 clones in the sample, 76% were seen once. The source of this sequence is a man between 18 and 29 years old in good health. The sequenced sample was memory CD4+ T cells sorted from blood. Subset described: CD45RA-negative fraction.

The CDR3 sequence is CASSYLTREHSSGANVLTF. CDR3 DNA sequence: TGTGCCAGCAGCTATCTGACGAGGGAACACAGCTCTGGGGCCAACGTCCTGACTTTC. The rearrangement uses TRBV7-9 and TRBJ2-6; D is possibly TRBD2 (5 bases). The germline V gene encodes CDR1 SEHNR and CDR2 FQNEAQ (reference sequence). This CDR3 spans 19 amino acids. V lost 4 bases to trimming and J lost 0 bases, with 19 bases between them.